This T cell receptor (beta chain) was identified during a study of Ad26.COV2.S vaccination and SARS-CoV-2 variants. Study context: Ad26.COV2.S was injected intramuscularly once or twice, 56 days apart. Broader study findings: Estimates derived from TCR breadth and depth analyses may have underestimated total T cell responses.

The repertoire was sequenced with immunoSEQ multiplex PCR; TCRdb's copy has only in-frame clones and lacks some. The sample holds approximately 300,000 clones, 85% seen once. As for treatment: roughly 18 received Ad26.COV2.S at low or high dose, single or two shots; five or six received placebo; per-sample allocation not given. Day 63 after the first injection of vaccine or placebo was the sampling time. An adult donor aged 18-55 years was enrolled in Boston. Details on this clone: The antigen remains undetermined.

This CDR3 contains 11 residues. The germline V gene encodes CDR1 MDHEN and CDR2 SYDVKM. The germline V and J ends were trimmed by 6 bases and 8 bases, with 10 bases remaining between them. The specimen comprised peripheral blood, sampled in a trial of Ad26.COV2.S vaccine versus placebo. The chain employs TRBV28 and TRBJ1-2, with D unresolved. This receptor was identified in a person aged 18-60 years who received the Ad26.COV2.S COVID-19 vaccine or a placebo. Here the CDR3 reads CASRERKGYTF. In DNA, the CDR3 is TGTGCCAGCAGGGAACGGAAGGGCTACACCTTC.